The following is a TCR beta chain sequence with its context. Its specificity is not known. The V gene's germline CDR1 is MNHEY and CDR2 SVGAGI. CDR3 length: 15 residues. V was pared by 3 bases and J by 2 bases, with 11 bases between. This specimen comes from a study of T-cell memory formation after mild COVID-19. Regarding the study as a whole: Contracting clones, day 15 to 85, had balanced CD4/CD8, and later expanders favored CD4+.

In TCRdb, the 5' RACE reads were re-called with MiXCR into one record per CDR3 protein. This table holds about 100,000 distinct CDR3 sequences, roughly 10% found once. This chain links TRBV6-5 with TRBJ1-5; D call uncertain. This TCR was recovered from a young man who had mild COVID-19 (a few samples of this study predate the infection). Cell type and time point are not known. The sequenced sample was PBMCs or a T cell subset sorted from them (not recorded which). The CDR3: CASSYVGGGNQPQHF. CDR3 in DNA: TGTGCCAGCAGTTATGTGGGAGGCGGCAATCAGCCCCAGCATTTT.